This T cell receptor (beta chain) was found in a study of regulatory T cells in long-lasting Graves disease. Study context: Antithyroid drug intake by newly diagnosed Graves' patients had lasted under 3 months.

Construction of TCR beta libraries relied on iRepertoire HTBI primers and on Arm-PCR targeting CDR3 regions. TCRdb independently ran MiXCR on the multiplex PCR reads; one entry per CDR3 protein. Of roughly 560,000 distinct CDR3 sequences in the sample, roughly 16% were seen once. Documented time point: newly diagnosed GD, antithyroid drugs for less than 3 months. There was RNA extracted from PBMCs, and the TCR library was made from it. It was an endocrinology department in Xi'an, China, that provided the patients. The CDR3 loop spans 15 amino acids. The V and J ends lost 9 bases and 7 bases, in that order; junction bases with no gene match: 13. CDR1 and CDR2 from the germline V gene are LNHDA and SQIVND (reference sequence). This same sample was also taken into another study, of T cells in Graves' hyperthyroidism and ophthalmopathy. This second study notes: The HTBI primer set drove a first-round RT-PCR of the TCR CDR3. Most thyroid clonotypes expanded above 0.001 were also detected in blood.

This clonotype was sampled from a woman aged 40-65 years with Graves disease. This chain uses TRBV19 with TRBJ1-5; the match to TRBD1 covers 9 bases. Sequenced material: peripheral blood mononuclear cells (PBMCs), taken at new diagnosis, from a patient treated with antithyroid drugs. DNA for the CDR3: TGTGCCAGCCAGGGACAGGGAGGAATTGGACAGCCCCAGCATTTT. It specifies CASQGQGGIGQPQHF.